One and the same sample provided the 6 T cell receptor beta chains below, sequenced in a study of vaccination and CD4 T cells after COVID-19 (dated by TCRdb to about 2022). Antigens of these TCRs are unknown. The method behind the library was PCR. Sequencing instrument: Illumina iSeq 100. At the Johns Hopkins FTIC core, DNA from the cultured CD4+ T cells underwent TCR sequencing with the Oncomine TCR Beta short-read assay. The public reads were reanalyzed by TCRdb: fastp trimming at Q25, MiXCR alignment, in-frame beta chains only. Each entry merges the rows of one CDR3 protein and shows their most common DNA and genes. Here the sample has fewer than 13,000 distinct CDR3 sequences; roughly 43% occur a single time. About a fifth of the sample lies in the top ten. Read against the paper, the sample's treatment or condition label means: approximately 10-day PBMC culture with coronavirus spike peptide pools or control peptides (ViraFEST assay).

The specimen was CD4+ T cells from blood, cultured in vitro. Source of these receptors: a human donor who had recovered from COVID-19.

The rearrangement joins TRBV30 to TRBJ2-7; D remains unclear. From germline, CDR1 is GTSNPN and CDR2 SVGIG (reference sequence). The CDR3 sequence is 14 residues long. Trimming left V 3 bases short and J 0 bases short, with 12 bases between. The CDR3 loop reads CAWSFFPGSYEQYF. The CDR3 coding sequence is TGTGCCTGGAGCTTTTTTCCGGGCTCCTACGAGCAGTACTTC.

This chain connects TRBV20-1 to TRBJ1-5; D gene uncertain. The CDR3 is made up of 15 amino acids. CDR1 and CDR2 (germline): DFQATT, SNEGSKA (reference sequence). CDR3 DNA sequence: TGCAGCGCCTCGGGCCCTGGACGTATGGATCAGCCCCAGCATTTT. This encodes CSASGPGRMDQPQHF.

The V gene is TRBV6-1, the J gene TRBJ2-7; 8 bases are shared with TRBD2. V shed 6 bases, J shed 3 bases, and the junction held 4 bases outside the gene matches. The CDR3 length is 13 residues. From germline, CDR1 is MNHNS and CDR2 SASEGT. This CDR3 reads CASRSRGGYEQYF. The CDR3 nucleotides are TGTGCCAGCAGAAGTCGGGGGGGCTACGAGCAGTACTTC.

The V and J genes are TRBV20-1 and TRBJ2-7; 9 nucleotides line up with TRBD2. The CDR3 covers 15 residues. CDR1 DFQATT and CDR2 SNEGSKA come from the germline V gene (reference sequence). The junction had 7 bases not matched to a gene; V was cut back by 2 bases and J by 2 bases. CDR3 residues: CSARSGTSSPYEQYF. Written as DNA, the CDR3 is TGCAGTGCTAGATCCGGGACTAGCAGCCCCTACGAGCAGTACTTC.

This clonotype was counted a few times. This chain links TRBV4-1 with TRBJ2-1; 14 bases match TRBD2. Germline V CDR1 and CDR2: MGHRA, YSYEKL. The CDR3 is 16 amino acids. Unmatched junction bases numbered 6, after V lost 4 bases and J lost 7 bases. Here the CDR3 reads CASSLLGLAGGNEQFF. The CDR3 nucleotides read TGCGCCAGCAGCCTCCTCGGACTAGCGGGGGGAAATGAGCAGTTCTTC.

This clonotype was counted once. V usage is TRBV6-1 and J usage is TRBJ1-5; 12 bases fit TRBD1. CDR1 is MNHNS, CDR2 SASEGT, per germline. The CDR3 is 16 amino acids. J gave up 4 bases and V 4 bases, and 5 bases lay outside the gene matches. The CDR3 sequence: CASSARDRGPNQPQHF. The CDR3 DNA reads as TGTGCCAGCAGTGCTCGGGACAGGGGGCCTAATCAGCCCCAGCATTTT.